This T cell receptor (beta chain) stems from a study of shared T cell receptors in the human thymus. Germline loops: CDR1 SGHTA, CDR2 FQGTGA. This CDR3 spans 16 amino acids. V was shortened by 2 bases and J by 0 bases, with 13 bases between the two germline ends. Method: immunoSEQ multiplex PCR; TCRdb's copy keeps in-frame clones and lacks some. This sample has 500,000 to 850,000 clones; 87% occur once, and the top ten carry roughly 0.0087%. A further study also used this sample, focusing on human thymus T cells. As that study records: Corrective cardiac surgery supplied the resected thymus tissue. Related research reported highly overlapping thymic repertoires among unrelated individuals.

V is TRBV7-3 and J is TRBJ2-5; no reliable D call. The specimen sequenced was thymocytes. This sequence originates from a boy younger than two with a congenital heart defect. The CDR3 is CASSLLPTFDQETQYF. The CDR3 nucleotides are TGTGCCAGCAGCTTATTACCAACATTCGACCAAGAGACCCAGTACTTC.